The clone carrying this T cell receptor beta chain has more than one count but fewer than ten. Its cognate antigen is unknown. Each contributor possessed a minimum of one pre-ART and a minimum of two post-ART PBMC samples. The data originate from a study of long-term antiretroviral therapy in people with HIV. The study, taken as a whole, reports: Collection of the blood, which took place between the mid-2000s and the late 2010s, possibly occurred under older ART regimens. Once patients were on ART, diversity went higher but still fell short of transplant donor controls. The repertoire was dominated at all time points by clones expanded before ART.

Samples were assayed with immunoSEQ v3.0 at survey level. Measured with immunoSEQ multiplex PCR; TCRdb has only the in-frame clones, and not every one. The table has approximately 18,000 clones, 65% to 85% seen once. Germline values: CDR1 LGHNT, CDR2 FRNRAP. V lost 5 bases to trimming and J lost 4 bases; unmatched junction nucleotides: 2. The CDR3 has 13 residues. This material consisted of unsorted PBMCs, taken 0.1 years before starting antiretroviral therapy. The receptor was derived from a young man with HIV. The chain uses TRBV12-5 and TRBJ2-1; 7 bases align to TRBD1. The CDR3 region is CASGMGQYNEQFF. The CDR3 coding sequence is TGTGCTAGTGGTATGGGACAGTACAATGAGCAGTTCTTC.